This passage covers 15 T cell receptor beta chains from one sample sequenced in a study of long-term antiretroviral therapy in people with HIV (dated by TCRdb to 2021 to 2024). Sequencing of the TRB variable region was done with the immunoSEQ hsTCRB v3.0 assay at survey level resolution. TCRdb's version of the immuneACCESS table is confined to in-frame rearrangements and falls short of the full clone set. An unresolved V gene accounts for under half of the shortfall where checked; the remainder is of unknown origin. The sample has under 20,000 clones on record, approximately 90% of them singletons. In total, the top ten clones hold roughly 13% of the sample. The sequencing used unsorted PBMCs, collected 0.6 years after starting antiretroviral therapy. These receptors were collected from a woman between 35 and 50 years old with HIV.

The chain employs TRBV4-3 and TRBJ1-2; weak D call: TRBD1 (5 bases). CDR3 length: 13 amino acids. V lost 5 bases and J lost 7, with 14 bases in between. In germline, CDR1 is LGHNA, CDR2 YSLEER. For the CDR3, the DNA is TGCGCCAGCAGCGAGACGAGGGGTTTTGGCTACACCTTC. This codes for CASSETRGFGYTF.

The chain combines TRBV5-4 with TRBJ2-4; 7 bases match TRBD2. From germline, CDR1 is SGHNT and CDR2 YYREEE (reference sequence). V trimming: 4 bases; J trimming: 0 bases; junction bases outside the gene matches: 7. This CDR3 region has 16 residues. CDR3 nucleotide sequence: TGTGCCAGCAGCCCGATGGGGACTATAGCCAAAAACATTCAGTACTTC. It yields the protein CASSPMGTIAKNIQYF.

The chain recombines TRBV4-1 with TRBJ2-3; 9 bases are shared with TRBD1. Per the germline V gene, CDR1 is MGHRA and CDR2 is YSYEKL. The CDR3 sequence is 14 residues long. J gave up 3 bases and V 8 bases, and 6 bases lay outside the gene matches. The CDR3 DNA is TGCGCCAGCGGACCGGGACAGGGTACAGATACGCAGTATTTT. This translates into CASGPGQGTDTQYF.

This clone was seen a handful of times. The chain couples TRBV2 to TRBJ2-7; TRBD1 matches at 11 bases. The J segment lost 4 bases and the V segment lost 6 bases, leaving 5 bases of the junction unmatched. Germline V gene data show CDR1 as SNHLY and CDR2 as FYNNEI. This CDR3 contains 14 residues. This chain's CDR3 is CASSWTGGSYEQYF. CDR3 sequence (DNA): TGTGCCAGCAGCTGGACAGGGGGCTCATACGAGCAGTACTTC. The full variable domain, with the rest looked up from reference TRBV2 and TRBJ2-7, is EPEVTQTPSHQVTQMGQEVILRCVPISNHLYFYWYRQILGQKVEFLVSFYNNEISEKSEIFDDQFSVERPDGSNFTLKIRSTKLEDSAMYFCASSWTGGSYEQYFGPGTRLTVT.

The rearrangement uses TRBV18 and TRBJ2-7; D is undetermined. The CDR3 totals 16 residues. Germline-derived CDR1 and CDR2 are KGHSH and LQKENI. Trimming removed 1 base at V and 1 base at J, with 14 bases between. CDR3 sequence (DNA): TGTGCCAGCTCACCACAACGGAACCTAGGATCCTACGAGCAGTACTTC. This codes for CASSPQRNLGSYEQYF.

This chain joins TRBV12-5 and TRBJ2-1; TRBD2 aligns across 7 bases. The CDR3 runs 14 residues. J gave up 6 bases and V 5 bases, and 7 bases lay outside the gene matches. CDR1 and CDR2 from the germline V gene are LGHNT and FRNRAP. The CDR3 DNA is TGTGCTAGTGGTCCTGGAGGGACTATCAATGAGCAGTTCTTC. Its translation: CASGPGGTINEQFF.

This rearrangement joins TRBV2 to TRBJ2-5, with 9 positions matching TRBD2. This CDR3 is 15 amino acids long. The germline gives CDR1 SNHLY, CDR2 FYNNEI. V was pared by 4 bases and J by 5 bases, with 8 bases of the junction left unmatched. This chain's CDR3 is CASSGLAGGRETQYF. The CDR3 DNA follows: TGTGCCAGCAGTGGTTTGGCGGGGGGGCGTGAGACCCAGTACTTC.

The chain has TRBV13 and TRBJ2-3, with 13 bases matching TRBD2. The CDR3 contains 18 residues. V lost 4 bases to trimming and J lost 0 bases; unmatched junction nucleotides: 7. Germline CDR1 PRHDT, CDR2 FYEKMQ (reference sequence). The CDR3 loop is CASSSRTSGGSSTDTQYF. The CDR3 region has the DNA TGTGCCAGCAGCTCCCGGACTAGCGGGGGCTCAAGCACAGATACGCAGTATTTT.

The chain links TRBV10-3 to TRBJ2-5, with no clear D. Germline-derived CDR1 and CDR2 are ENHRY and SYGVKD. There are 13 residues in the CDR3. V lost 2 bases to trimming and J lost 2 bases, with 6 bases between them. The CDR3 DNA is TGTGCCATCAGTGAGGTCAGGCAAGAGACCCAGTACTTC. It translates to CAISEVRQETQYF.

The chain combines TRBV6-5 with TRBJ2-7; D unresolved. Trimming removed 6 bases at V and 2 bases at J, with 17 bases between. CDR1 MNHEY and CDR2 SVGAGI come from the germline V gene. This CDR3 has 15 residues. CDR3 region: CASRALLATTYEQYF. CDR3 in DNA: TGTGCCAGCAGGGCCCTGTTGGCCACAACCTACGAGCAGTACTTC.

The genes are TRBV10-3 and TRBJ1-6, with 7 nucleotides matching TRBD1. With 10 bases clipped from V and 5 bases from J, the junction kept 5 bases outside the gene matches. The CDR3 sequence is 13 residues long. Germline V gene lookup returns CDR1 ENHRY and CDR2 SYGVKD. The chain's CDR3 is CASRDSNNSPLHF. The CDR3 DNA reads as TGTGCCAGCCGGGACAGCAATAATTCACCCCTCCACTTT.

The CDR3 loop reads CASSQDVAAGDTEAFF. CDR3 nucleotides: TGCGCCAGCAGCCAAGATGTGGCAGCGGGAGATACTGAAGCTTTCTTT. The V call is TRBV4-1, the J call TRBJ1-1, with D unresolved. The V gene lost 0 bases and the J gene lost 5 bases, with 16 bases spanning the gap. In germline, CDR1 is MGHRA, CDR2 YSYEKL. The CDR3 loop spans 16 amino acids.

The chain uses TRBV19 and TRBJ2-5, with 8 bases that match TRBD2. Trimming removed 3 bases from V and 3 bases from J; junction bases left unmatched: 12. Germline V gene lookup returns CDR1 LNHDA and CDR2 SQIVND (reference sequence). The CDR3 is 17 residues long. The chain's CDR3 is CASSMSPPGGGKETQYF. In nucleotides, the CDR3 is TGTGCCAGTAGTATGTCCCCGCCGGGAGGGGGTAAAGAGACCCAGTACTTC.

The chain carries TRBV7-2 and TRBJ2-7, with unresolved D. Germline V gene data show CDR1 as SGHTA and CDR2 as FQGNSA. This CDR3 spans 12 amino acids. The germline V and J ends were trimmed by 5 bases and 2 bases, with 7 bases remaining between them. This chain's CDR3 is CASSRAPYEQYF. The CDR3, as DNA: TGTGCCAGCAGCCGAGCCCCCTACGAGCAGTACTTC.

The chain combines TRBV11-2 with TRBJ2-6; tentatively, D is TRBD1 or TRBD2 (5 bases each). In germline, CDR1 is SGHAT, CDR2 FQNNGV. V was cut by 7 bases and J by 5 bases, with 15 bases left in between. The CDR3 runs 15 residues. CDR3 loop: CASTSRGGWANVLTF. In DNA, the CDR3 is TGTGCCAGCACCTCGCGTGGGGGTTGGGCCAACGTCCTGACTTTC.